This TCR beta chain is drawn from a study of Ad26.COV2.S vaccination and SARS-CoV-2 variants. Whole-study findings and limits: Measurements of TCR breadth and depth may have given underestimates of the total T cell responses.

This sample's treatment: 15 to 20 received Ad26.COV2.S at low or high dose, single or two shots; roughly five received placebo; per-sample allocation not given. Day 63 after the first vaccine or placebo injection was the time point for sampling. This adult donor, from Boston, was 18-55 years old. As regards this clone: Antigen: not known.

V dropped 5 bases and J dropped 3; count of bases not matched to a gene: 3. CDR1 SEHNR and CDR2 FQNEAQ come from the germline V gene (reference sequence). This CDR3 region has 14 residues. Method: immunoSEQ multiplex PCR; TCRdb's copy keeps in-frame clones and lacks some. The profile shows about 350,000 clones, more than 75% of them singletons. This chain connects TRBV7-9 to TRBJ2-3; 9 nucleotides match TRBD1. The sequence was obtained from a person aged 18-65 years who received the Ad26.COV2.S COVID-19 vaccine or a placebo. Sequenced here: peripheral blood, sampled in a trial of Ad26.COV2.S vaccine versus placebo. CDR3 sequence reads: CASSGQGTTDTQYF. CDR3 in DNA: TGTGCCAGCAGCGGACAGGGGACAACAGATACGCAGTATTTT. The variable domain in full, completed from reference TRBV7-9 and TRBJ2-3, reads DTGVSQNPRHKITKRGQNVTFRCDPISEHNRLYWYRQTLGQGPEFLTYFQNEAQLEKSRLLSDRFSAERPKGSFSTLEIQRTEQGDSAMYLCASSGQGTTDTQYFGPGTRLTVL.